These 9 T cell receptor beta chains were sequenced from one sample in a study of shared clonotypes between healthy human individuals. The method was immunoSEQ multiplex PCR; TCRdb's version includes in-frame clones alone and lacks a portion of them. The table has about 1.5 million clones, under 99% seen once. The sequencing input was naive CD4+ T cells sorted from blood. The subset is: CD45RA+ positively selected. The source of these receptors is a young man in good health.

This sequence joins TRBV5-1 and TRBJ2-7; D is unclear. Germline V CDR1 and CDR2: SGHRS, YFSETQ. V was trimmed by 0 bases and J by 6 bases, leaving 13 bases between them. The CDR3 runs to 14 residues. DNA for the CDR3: TGCGCCAGCAGCTTGGTACCAGAGCTGGGCGAGCAGTACTTC. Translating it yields CASSLVPELGEQYF.

The CDR3 loop is CASSSRKGEETQYF. Written as DNA, the CDR3 is TGTGCCAGCAGCTCCCGCAAGGGGGAAGAGACCCAGTACTTC. The chain couples TRBV11-3 to TRBJ2-5, with TRBD1 as a possible D gene (6 bases). The germline CDR1 and CDR2 sequences are SGHNT and YENEEA. This CDR3 region has 14 residues. The V gene lost 4 bases and the J gene lost 3 bases, with 12 bases spanning the gap.

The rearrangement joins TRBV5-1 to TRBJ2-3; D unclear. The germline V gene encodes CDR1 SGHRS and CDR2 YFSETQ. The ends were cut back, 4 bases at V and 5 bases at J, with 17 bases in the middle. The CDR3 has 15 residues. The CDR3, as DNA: TGCGCCAGCAGCCCCCGGATAGGTCCTAAAGATACGCAGTATTTT. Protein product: CASSPRIGPKDTQYF.

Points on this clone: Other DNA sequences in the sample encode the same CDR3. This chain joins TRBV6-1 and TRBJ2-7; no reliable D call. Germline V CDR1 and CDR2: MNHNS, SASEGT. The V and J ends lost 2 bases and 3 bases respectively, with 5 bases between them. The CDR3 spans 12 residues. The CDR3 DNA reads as TGTGCCAGCAGTGAAACGAACTACGAGCAGTACTTC. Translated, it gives CASSETNYEQYF.

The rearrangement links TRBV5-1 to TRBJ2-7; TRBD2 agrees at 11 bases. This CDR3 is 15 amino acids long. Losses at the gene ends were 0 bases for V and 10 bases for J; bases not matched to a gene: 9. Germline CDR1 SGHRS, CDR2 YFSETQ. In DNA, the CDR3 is TGCGCCAGCAGCTTGGCAACTAGCGGGGGAAGAACACAGTACTTC. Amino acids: CASSLATSGGRTQYF.

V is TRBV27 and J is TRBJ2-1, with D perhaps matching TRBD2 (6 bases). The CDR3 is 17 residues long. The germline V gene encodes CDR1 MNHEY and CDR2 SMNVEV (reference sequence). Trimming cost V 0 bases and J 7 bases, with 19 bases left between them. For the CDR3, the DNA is TGTGCCAGCAGTTTATCGTTAAATGGGGGGAGAGATAATGAGCAGTTCTTC. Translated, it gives CASSLSLNGGRDNEQFF.

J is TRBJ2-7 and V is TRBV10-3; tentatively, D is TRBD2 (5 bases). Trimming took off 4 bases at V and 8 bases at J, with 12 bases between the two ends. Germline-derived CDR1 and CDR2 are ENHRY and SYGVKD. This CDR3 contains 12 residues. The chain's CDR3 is CAISVEGFKQYF. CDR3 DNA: TGTGCCATCAGTGTCGAGGGTTTCAAGCAGTACTTC.

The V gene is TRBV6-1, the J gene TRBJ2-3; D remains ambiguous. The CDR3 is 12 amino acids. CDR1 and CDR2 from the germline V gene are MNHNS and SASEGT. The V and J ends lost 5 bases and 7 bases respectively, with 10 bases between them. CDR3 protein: CASSQKGYTQYF. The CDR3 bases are TGTGCCAGCAGTCAGAAGGGATATACGCAGTATTTT.

The CDR3 region is CASSLEVAGSSYEQYF. The CDR3 DNA follows: TGTGCCAGCAGCTTAGAAGTAGCGGGGAGCTCCTACGAGCAGTACTTC. The gene calls are TRBV11-2 and TRBJ2-7, with TRBD2 identical over 8 bases. The CDR3 sequence is 16 residues long. V was clipped by 0 bases and J by 0 bases; unmatched bases: 4. Germline V gene lookup returns CDR1 SGHAT and CDR2 FQNNGV.